The next 17 T cell receptor beta chains were all read from a single sample in a study of blood T cell repertoires in COVID-19. Using immunoSEQ multiplex PCR, the repertoire was profiled, and TCRdb retains in-frame clones only, with some absent. The data contain over 20,000 clones, 90% of them singletons. Sequencing was done on a sample of peripheral blood. The receptor set was obtained from a man in his sixties or seventies with acute or convalescent COVID-19.

The chain uses TRBV9 and TRBJ1-2; TRBD1 matches at 8 bases. CDR1 is SGDLS and CDR2 is YYNGEE in the germline V gene. CDR3 size: 15 residues. Germline trimming cut 0 bases from V and 6 bases from J; bases unmatched to any gene: 7. The CDR3 DNA is TGTGCCAGCAGCGTAGCGGGGACAGGTACTGATGGCTACACCTTC. Translation: CASSVAGTGTDGYTF.

The chain has TRBV4-1 and TRBJ2-2; D is possibly TRBD2 (5 bases). Per germline, CDR1 MGHRA and CDR2 YSYEKL. The CDR3 consists of 18 residues. The V end was cut by 4 bases, the J end by 3 bases, with 21 bases between. CDR3 amino acids: CASSLRGWAATDTGELFF. CDR3 nucleotides: TGCGCCAGCAGCCTCAGAGGGTGGGCTGCCACGGACACCGGGGAGCTGTTTTTT.

V usage is TRBV7-9 and J usage is TRBJ1-5; possible D gene TRBD1, 6 bases. Deletions cut 0 bases from V and 4 bases from J, with 7 bases between. Germline CDR1 SEHNR, CDR2 FQNEAQ (reference sequence). The length of the CDR3 is 14 residues. The CDR3 reads CASSLAGGNQPQHF. CDR3 DNA sequence: TGTGCCAGCAGCTTAGCAGGGGGTAATCAGCCCCAGCATTTT. The entire variable domain, with the rest obtained from reference TRBV7-9 and TRBJ1-5, is as follows: DTGVSQNPRHKITKRGQNVTFRCDPISEHNRLYWYRQTLGQGPEFLTYFQNEAQLEKSRLLSDRFSAERPKGSFSTLEIQRTEQGDSAMYLCASSLAGGNQPQHFGDGTRLSIL.

The chain has TRBV5-4 and TRBJ2-7, with TRBD2 matching 7 bases. J gave up 3 bases and V 0 bases, and 6 bases lay outside the gene matches. Germline CDR1 reads SGHNT; CDR2 reads YYREEE (reference sequence). The CDR3 has 15 residues. CDR3 DNA sequence: TGTGCCAGCAGCTTGGCCGGGGGGACTCACTACGAGCAGTACTTC. Encoded protein: CASSLAGGTHYEQYF.

The chain combines TRBV7-2 with TRBJ1-1, with TRBD1 matching over 7 bases. The V segment lost 6 bases and the J segment 1 base; nucleotides outside the gene matches: 11. Germline CDR1 and CDR2: SGHTA and FQGNSA. This CDR3 has 16 residues. This chain's CDR3 is CASSPGTARPNTEAFF. CDR3 nucleotides: TGTGCCAGCAGTCCCGGGACAGCGAGACCGAACACTGAAGCTTTCTTT.

The chain couples TRBV28 to TRBJ2-1; 8 nucleotides match TRBD2. Trimming cost V 5 bases and J 6 bases; bases outside gene matches: 15. Germline V gives CDR1 MDHEN, CDR2 SYDVKM. CDR3 length equals 17 residues. The CDR3 loop reads CASSPSVAGRGVNEQFF. CDR3 sequence (DNA): TGTGCCAGCAGTCCGTCAGTAGCGGGACGGGGGGTCAATGAGCAGTTCTTC.

The chain links TRBV28 to TRBJ2-3; 10 positions agree with TRBD2. The V segment lost 2 bases and the J segment 4 bases; nucleotides outside the gene matches: 0. This CDR3 comprises 14 residues. Germline lookup yields CDR1 MDHEN and CDR2 SYDVKM. The CDR3 sequence is CASSLLAGADTQYF. Written as DNA, the CDR3 is TGTGCCAGCAGTTTACTAGCGGGAGCAGATACGCAGTATTTT. Filled out from reference TRBV28 and TRBJ2-3, the complete variable domain reads DVKVTQSSRYLVKRTGEKVFLECVQDMDHENMFWYRQDPGLGLRLIYFSYDVKMKEKGDIPEGYSVSREKKERFSLILESASTNQTSMYLCASSLLAGADTQYFGPGTRLTVL.

The chain's CDR3 is CASRAGGFYNEQFF. CDR3 bases: TGTGCCAGCAGAGCGGGAGGTTTTTACAATGAGCAGTTCTTC. This sequence joins TRBV14 and TRBJ2-1; 9 positions match TRBD2. The CDR3 covers 14 residues. CDR1 and CDR2 (germline): SGHDN, FVKESK. J gave up 4 bases and V 6 bases, and 4 bases lay outside the gene matches.

The V and J genes are TRBV24-1 and TRBJ2-1, with 8 nucleotides matching TRBD1. Germline V CDR1 and CDR2: KGHDR, SFDVKD. CDR3 length equals 16 residues. V was clipped by 2 bases and J by 4 bases; unmatched bases: 6. For the CDR3, the DNA is TGTGCCACCAGTGATTACAGGGGGTCCTCTTACAATGAGCAGTTCTTC. This gives the protein CATSDYRGSSYNEQFF.

The V call is TRBV11-2, the J call TRBJ2-1; 8 nucleotides line up with TRBD1. The CDR3 length is 15 residues. Trimming cost V 7 bases and J 4 bases; bases outside gene matches: 9. Per the germline V gene, CDR1 is SGHAT and CDR2 is FQNNGV. The CDR3 is CASTGAGTGYNEQFF. CDR3 coding DNA: TGTGCCAGCACCGGGGCCGGGACAGGATACAATGAGCAGTTCTTC.

This clone has a single count. The sample contains more than one DNA sequence encoding this CDR3. The CDR3 here is CASSHGTGDNSPLHF. The CDR3 DNA is TGCGCCAGCAGCCATGGGACAGGGGATAATTCACCCCTCCACTTT. The chain couples TRBV5-1 to TRBJ1-6; 10 bases agree with TRBD1. This CDR3 is built from 15 residues. The germline gives CDR1 SGHRS, CDR2 YFSETQ. Trimming at V came to 4 bases and at J to 5 bases, leaving 3 bases not matched to a gene.

The chain joins TRBV24-1 to TRBJ1-5; tentatively, D is TRBD1 (6 bases). Trimming took off 7 bases at V and 2 bases at J, with 32 bases between the two ends. The CDR3 totals 21 residues. The germline V gene has CDR1 KGHDR and CDR2 SFDVKD. In nucleotides, the CDR3 is TGTGCCACCAGCACGTGCTGGAACAGGGTTAGAGGAGAGGTCGGCAATCAGCCCCAGCATTTT. Protein product: CATSTCWNRVRGEVGNQPQHF.

The chain couples TRBV3-1 (or the pseudogene TRBV3-2) to TRBJ2-2, with D tentatively TRBD2 (6 bases). This CDR3 region has 13 residues. With 3 bases removed from V and 7 bases from J, the gap between germline ends came to 9 bases. Germline V gene data show CDR1 as LGHDT and CDR2 as YNNKEL (reference sequence). CDR3 sequence (DNA): TGTGCCAGCAGCCAGATGACTAGCGGGGAGCTGTTTTTT. Translation gives CASSQMTSGELFF.

The rearrangement uses TRBV7-2 and TRBJ2-1; TRBD2 is a possible D gene (6 bases). V was pared by 0 bases and J by 7 bases, with 19 bases between. The CDR3 runs to 17 residues. CDR1 is SGHTA and CDR2 is FQGNSA in the germline V gene. The chain's CDR3 is CASSLAGVGSRGNEQFF. As DNA, the CDR3 is TGTGCCAGCAGCTTAGCAGGGGTCGGGAGTCGGGGGAATGAGCAGTTCTTC.

This clone has just one count. The V gene is TRBV6-5, the J gene TRBJ2-7, with D maybe TRBD1 (6 bases). Per the germline V gene, CDR1 is MNHEY and CDR2 is SVGAGI. Trimming stripped 8 bases from V and 4 bases from J, with 12 bases between. The CDR3 is 12 residues long. The CDR3 sequence: CASGTPNYEQYF. For the CDR3, the DNA is TGTGCCAGCGGGACACCCAATTACGAGCAGTACTTC.

This sequence joins TRBV24-1 and TRBJ2-1, with D perhaps TRBD2 (5 bases). CDR3 size: 14 residues. V shed 3 bases and J shed 8 bases, with 13 bases lying between them. Germline values: CDR1 KGHDR, CDR2 SFDVKD. CDR3 bases: TGTGCCACCAGTGATCCTACTAGTTACGATGAGCAGTTCTTC. Protein: CATSDPTSYDEQFF.

The V gene is TRBV11-3, the J gene TRBJ2-1; 7 nucleotides align to TRBD1. Germline V CDR1 and CDR2: SGHNT, YENEEA. The V gene end was trimmed by 3 bases and the J gene end by 9 bases; junction bases not matched to a gene: 5. The CDR3 extends over 13 amino acids. The DNA of the CDR3 is TGTGCCAGCAGCTTCGACAGGGCTGGTGAGCAGTTCTTC. This translates into CASSFDRAGEQFF.